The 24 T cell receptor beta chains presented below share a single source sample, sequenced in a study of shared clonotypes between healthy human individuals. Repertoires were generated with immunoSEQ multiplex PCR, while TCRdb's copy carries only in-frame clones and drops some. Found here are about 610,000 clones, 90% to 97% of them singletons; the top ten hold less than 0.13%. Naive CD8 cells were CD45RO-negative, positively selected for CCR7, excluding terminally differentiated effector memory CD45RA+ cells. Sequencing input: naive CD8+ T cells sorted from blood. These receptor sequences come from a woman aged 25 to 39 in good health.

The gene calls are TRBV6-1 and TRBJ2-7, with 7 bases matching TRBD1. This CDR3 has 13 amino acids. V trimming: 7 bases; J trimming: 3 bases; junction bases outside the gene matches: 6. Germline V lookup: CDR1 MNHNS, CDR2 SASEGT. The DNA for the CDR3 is TGTGCCAGCAACCAGGGACAGAGCTACGAGCAGTACTTC. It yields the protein CASNQGQSYEQYF.

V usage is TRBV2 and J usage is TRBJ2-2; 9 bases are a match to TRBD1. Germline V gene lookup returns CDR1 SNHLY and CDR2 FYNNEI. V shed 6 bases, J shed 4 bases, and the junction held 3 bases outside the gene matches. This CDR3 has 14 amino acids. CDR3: CASREGQGTGELFF. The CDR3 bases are TGTGCCAGCAGGGAGGGACAGGGCACCGGGGAGCTGTTTTTT. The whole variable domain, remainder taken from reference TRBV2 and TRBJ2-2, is EPEVTQTPSHQVTQMGQEVILRCVPISNHLYFYWYRQILGQKVEFLVSFYNNEISEKSEIFDDQFSVERPDGSNFTLKIRSTKLEDSAMYFCASREGQGTGELFFGEGSRLTVL.

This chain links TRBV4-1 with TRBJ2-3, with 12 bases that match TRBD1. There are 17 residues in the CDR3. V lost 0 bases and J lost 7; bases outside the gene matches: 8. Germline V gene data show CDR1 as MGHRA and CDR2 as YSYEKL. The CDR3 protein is CASSQDLWDRGQYTQYF. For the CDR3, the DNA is TGCGCCAGCAGCCAAGATCTATGGGACAGGGGGCAATATACGCAGTATTTT.

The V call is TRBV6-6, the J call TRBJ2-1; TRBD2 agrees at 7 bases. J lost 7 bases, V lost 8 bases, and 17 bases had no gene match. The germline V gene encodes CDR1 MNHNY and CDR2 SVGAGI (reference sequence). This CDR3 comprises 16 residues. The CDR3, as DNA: TGTGCCAGCGGCCCATTAAGGCGGGAGTTCTCTAATGAGCAGTTCTTC. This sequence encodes CASGPLRREFSNEQFF.

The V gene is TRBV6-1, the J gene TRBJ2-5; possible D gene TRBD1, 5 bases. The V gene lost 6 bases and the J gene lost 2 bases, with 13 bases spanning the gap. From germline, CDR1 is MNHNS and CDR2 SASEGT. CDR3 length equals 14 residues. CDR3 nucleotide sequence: TGTGCCAGCAGACCAGACAGAAGGCAAGAGACCCAGTACTTC. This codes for CASRPDRRQETQYF.

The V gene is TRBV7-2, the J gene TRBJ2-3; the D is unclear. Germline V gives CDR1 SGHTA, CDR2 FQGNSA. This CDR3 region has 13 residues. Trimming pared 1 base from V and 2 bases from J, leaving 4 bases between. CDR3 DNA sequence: TGTGCCAGCAGCTTAGATACCACAGATACGCAGTATTTT. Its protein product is CASSLDTTDTQYF.

CDR3 loop: CASSYHIGTGIPEQYF. CDR3 nucleotides: TGCGCCAGCAGCTACCATATCGGGACAGGGATTCCCGAGCAGTACTTC. The chain recombines TRBV5-1 with TRBJ2-7, with 9 nucleotides matching TRBD1. The CDR3 consists of 16 residues. The J segment lost 6 bases and the V segment lost 3 bases, leaving 13 bases of the junction unmatched. Germline V lookup: CDR1 SGHRS, CDR2 YFSETQ.

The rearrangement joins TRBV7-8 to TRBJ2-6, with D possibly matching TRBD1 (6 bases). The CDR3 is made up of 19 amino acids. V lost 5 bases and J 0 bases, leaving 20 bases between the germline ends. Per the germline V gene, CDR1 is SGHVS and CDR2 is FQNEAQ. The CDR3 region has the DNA TGTGCCAGCAGCGGGGGCCGGGGCTGGGGATCCTCTGGGGCCAACGTCCTGACTTTC. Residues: CASSGGRGWGSSGANVLTF.

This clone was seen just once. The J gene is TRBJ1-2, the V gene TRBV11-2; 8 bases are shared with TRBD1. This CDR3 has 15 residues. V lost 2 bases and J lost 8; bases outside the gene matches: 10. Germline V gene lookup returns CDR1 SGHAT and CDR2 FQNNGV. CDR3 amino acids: CASSLTRTGIEGYTF. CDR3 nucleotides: TGTGCCAGCAGCTTAACCCGGACAGGGATAGAAGGCTACACCTTC.

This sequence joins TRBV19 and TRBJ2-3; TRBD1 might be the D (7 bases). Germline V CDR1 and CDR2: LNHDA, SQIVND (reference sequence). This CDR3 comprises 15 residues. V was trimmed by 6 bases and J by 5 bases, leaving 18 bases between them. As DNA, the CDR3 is TGTGCCAGTAGCAACCTGGAGGGGGCGAAAGATACGCAGTATTTT. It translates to CASSNLEGAKDTQYF.

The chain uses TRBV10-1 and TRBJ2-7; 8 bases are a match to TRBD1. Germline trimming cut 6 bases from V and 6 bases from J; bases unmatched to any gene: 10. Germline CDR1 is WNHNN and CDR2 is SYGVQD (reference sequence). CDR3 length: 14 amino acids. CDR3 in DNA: TGCGCCAGCAGCATGACAGGGGTTTCGGCCGAGCAGTACTTC. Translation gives CASSMTGVSAEQYF.

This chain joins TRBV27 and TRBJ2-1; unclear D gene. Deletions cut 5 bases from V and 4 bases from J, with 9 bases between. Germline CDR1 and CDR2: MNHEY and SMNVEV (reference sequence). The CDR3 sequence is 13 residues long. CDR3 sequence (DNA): TGTGCCAGCAGTACCCCTTGGTACAATGAGCAGTTCTTC. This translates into CASSTPWYNEQFF.

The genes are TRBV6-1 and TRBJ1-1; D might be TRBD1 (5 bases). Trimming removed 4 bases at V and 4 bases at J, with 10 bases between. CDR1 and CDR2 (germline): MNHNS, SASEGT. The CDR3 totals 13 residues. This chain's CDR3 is CASSGSGTTEAFF. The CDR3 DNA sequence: TGTGCCAGCAGTGGGTCTGGGACCACTGAAGCTTTCTTT.

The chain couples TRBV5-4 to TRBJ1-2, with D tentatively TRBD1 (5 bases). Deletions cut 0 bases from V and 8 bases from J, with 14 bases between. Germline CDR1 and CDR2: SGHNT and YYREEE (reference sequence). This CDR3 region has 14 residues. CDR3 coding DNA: TGTGCCAGCAGCTTGGGGCAGGGATTCTCAGGCTACACCTTC. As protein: CASSLGQGFSGYTF.

The CDR3 DNA sequence: TGTGCCAGCAGCCCGGGACTTTTCACCGCCTACGAGCAGTACTTC. Translating gives CASSPGLFTAYEQYF. This chain uses TRBV5-5 with TRBJ2-7, with a tentative D call TRBD2 (6 bases). Germline-derived CDR1 and CDR2 are SGHKS and YYEKEE (reference sequence). The V end lost 4 bases, the J end lost 2 bases, and 16 bases lay between the germline ends. The length of the CDR3 is 15 residues.

As DNA, the CDR3 is TGTGCCAGCAGCATGACTAGCGGAAGCACAGATACGCAGTATTTT. This translates into CASSMTSGSTDTQYF. V usage is TRBV7-9 and J usage is TRBJ2-3, with 9 bases matching TRBD2. The CDR3 loop spans 15 amino acids. In germline, CDR1 is SEHNR, CDR2 FQNEAQ (reference sequence). V lost 5 bases, J lost 0 bases, and 3 bases stayed unmatched.

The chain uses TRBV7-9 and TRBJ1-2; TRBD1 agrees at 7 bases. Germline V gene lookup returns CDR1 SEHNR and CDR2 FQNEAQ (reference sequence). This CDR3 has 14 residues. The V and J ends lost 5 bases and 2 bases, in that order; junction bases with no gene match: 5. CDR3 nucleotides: TGTGCCAGCAGCGCGGGGACAGTCAACTATGGCTACACCTTC. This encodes CASSAGTVNYGYTF. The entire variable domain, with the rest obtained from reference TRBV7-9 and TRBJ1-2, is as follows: DTGVSQNPRHKITKRGQNVTFRCDPISEHNRLYWYRQTLGQGPEFLTYFQNEAQLEKSRLLSDRFSAERPKGSFSTLEIQRTEQGDSAMYLCASSAGTVNYGYTFGSGTRLTVV.

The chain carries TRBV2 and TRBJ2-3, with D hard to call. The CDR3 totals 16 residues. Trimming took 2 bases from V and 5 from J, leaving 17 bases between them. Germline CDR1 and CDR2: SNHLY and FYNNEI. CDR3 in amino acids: CASSERRTLRGDTQYF. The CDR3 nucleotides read TGTGCCAGCAGTGAAAGGAGAACACTGCGCGGAGATACGCAGTATTTT.

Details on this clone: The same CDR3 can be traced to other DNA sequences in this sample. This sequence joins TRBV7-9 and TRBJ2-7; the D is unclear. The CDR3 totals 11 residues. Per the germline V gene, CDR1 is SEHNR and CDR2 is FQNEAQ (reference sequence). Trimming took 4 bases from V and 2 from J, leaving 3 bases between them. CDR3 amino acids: CASSSTYEQYF. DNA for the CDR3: TGTGCCAGCAGCTCAACCTACGAGCAGTACTTC.

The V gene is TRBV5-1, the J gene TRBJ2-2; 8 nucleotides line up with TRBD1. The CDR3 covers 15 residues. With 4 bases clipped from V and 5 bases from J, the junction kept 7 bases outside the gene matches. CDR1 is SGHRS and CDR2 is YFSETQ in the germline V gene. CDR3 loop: CASSPGQGATGELFF. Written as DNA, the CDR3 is TGCGCCAGCAGCCCCGGACAGGGCGCTACCGGGGAGCTGTTTTTT.

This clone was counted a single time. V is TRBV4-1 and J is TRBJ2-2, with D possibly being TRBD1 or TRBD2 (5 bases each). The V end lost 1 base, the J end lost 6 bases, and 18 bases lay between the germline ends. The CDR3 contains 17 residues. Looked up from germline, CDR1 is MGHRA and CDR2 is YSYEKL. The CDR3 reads CASSQVSGTPWAGELFF. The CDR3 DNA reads TGCGCCAGCAGCCAAGTTTCCGGGACCCCGTGGGCCGGGGAGCTGTTTTTT.

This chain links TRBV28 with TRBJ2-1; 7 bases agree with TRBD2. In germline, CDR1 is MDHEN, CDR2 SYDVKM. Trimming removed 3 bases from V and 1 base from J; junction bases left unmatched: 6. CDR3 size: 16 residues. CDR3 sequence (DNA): TGTGCCAGCAGTTTTTATCGCGGGAGTTCCTACAATGAGCAGTTCTTC. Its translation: CASSFYRGSSYNEQFF.

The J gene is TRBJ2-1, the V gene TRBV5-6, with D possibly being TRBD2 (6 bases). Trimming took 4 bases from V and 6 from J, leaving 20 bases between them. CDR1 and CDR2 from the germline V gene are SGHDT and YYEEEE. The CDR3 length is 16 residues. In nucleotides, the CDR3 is TGTGCCAGCAGCCGAGTGACTAGTTGGGGGTCCAATGAGCAGTTCTTC. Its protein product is CASSRVTSWGSNEQFF.

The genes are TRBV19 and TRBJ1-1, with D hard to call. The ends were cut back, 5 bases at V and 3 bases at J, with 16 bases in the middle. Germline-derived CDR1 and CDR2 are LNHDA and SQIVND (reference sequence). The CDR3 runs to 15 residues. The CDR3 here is CASSFPAGEDTEAFF. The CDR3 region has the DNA TGTGCCAGTAGTTTCCCTGCTGGGGAGGACACTGAAGCTTTCTTT.